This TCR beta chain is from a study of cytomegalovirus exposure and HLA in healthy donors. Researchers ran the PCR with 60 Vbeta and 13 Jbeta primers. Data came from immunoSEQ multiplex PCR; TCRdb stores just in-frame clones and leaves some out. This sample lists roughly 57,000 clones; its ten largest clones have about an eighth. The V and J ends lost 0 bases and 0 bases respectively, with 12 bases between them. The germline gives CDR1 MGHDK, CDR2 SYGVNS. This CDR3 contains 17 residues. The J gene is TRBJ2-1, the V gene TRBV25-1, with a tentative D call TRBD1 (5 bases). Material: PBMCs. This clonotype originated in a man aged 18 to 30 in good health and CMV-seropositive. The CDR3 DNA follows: TGTGCCAGCAGTGAATATCAGGGCAACCGCTCCTACAATGAGCAGTTCTTC. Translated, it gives CASSEYQGNRSYNEQFF. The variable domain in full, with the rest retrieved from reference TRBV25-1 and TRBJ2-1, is EADIYQTPRYLVIGTGKKITLECSQTMGHDKMYWYQQDPGMELHLIHYSYGVNSTEKGDLSSESTVSRIRTEHFPLTLESARPSHTSQYLCASSEYQGNRSYNEQFFGPGTRLTVL.